The source of this T cell receptor beta chain is a study of blood T cell repertoires in COVID-19. At the level of the study: COVID-19 samples from acute and convalescent phases originated in the United States, Italy and Spain. PBMCs, B-cell-depleted T cells, or T cells were the source of the cDNA or gDNA that made up the material.

The CDR3 consists of 13 residues. From germline, CDR1 is SGHAT and CDR2 FQNNGV. The V gene lost 5 bases and the J gene lost 9 bases, with 14 bases spanning the gap. Under the authors' procedure: Quantification of nucleated cells was approximated via reference gene primer amplification. Here immunoSEQ multiplex PCR was the method, and the copy in TCRdb shows in-frame clones only, minus some. V, J and clone size reflect that table, while D and trimming were determined from the DNA. Of tens of thousands of clones listed, about 82% are singletons. The clonotype comes from a human donor in a cohort sampled during active COVID-19. J is TRBJ2-1 and V is TRBV11-2, with D possibly being TRBD1 (6 bases). Sequencing was performed on peripheral blood. The CDR3 DNA is TGTGCCAGCAGCGCAAACAGGGAATTTGAGCAGTTCTTC. Translating gives CASSANREFEQFF.